These T cell receptor beta chains were read from a single sample in a study of blood T cell repertoires in COVID-19. TCRdb's copy holds only in-frame clones and misses some; the assay was immunoSEQ multiplex PCR. The data hold 150,000 to 180,000 clones, with approximately 83% observed a single time. The sequencing sample was made of peripheral blood. These receptors all come from a woman in her sixties or seventies with COVID-19, enrolled during active disease. Each CDR3 is given with its conserved first and last residue. The order of the fields is V gene, D gene, clone size, J gene, CDR3 protein, CDR3 DNA. D genes are given only for firm matches. Clone size, where shown, is once, few, many, or a class for clones that have expanded.

TRBV27	TRBD1	-	TRBJ1-2	CASRHIGRDRRIGYTF	TGTGCCAGCAGACACATCGGTCGGGACAGGCGAATTGGCTACACCTTC
TRBV30	-	few	TRBJ1-2	CAWSGVTRSYGYTF	TGTGCCTGGAGTGGAGTGACACGAAGCTATGGCTACACCTTC
TRBV7-9	TRBD2	-	TRBJ2-5	CASSPQGAGPAGTQYF	TGTGCCAGCAGCCCCCAAGGAGCGGGGCCCGCGGGGACCCAGTACTTC
TRBV6-4	TRBD2	once	TRBJ2-3	CASSRLAGGTNTDTQYF	TGTGCCAGCAGTCGACTAGCGGGAGGGACCAACACAGATACGCAGTATTTT
TRBV18	-	-	TRBJ2-1	CASSPDNYNEQFF	TGTGCCAGCTCACCAGACAACTACAATGAGCAGTTCTTC
TRBV5-6	-	-	TRBJ1-2	CASSSPEGRRVYGYTF	TGTGCCAGCAGCTCCCCTGAGGGAAGAAGGGTCTATGGCTACACCTTC
TRBV19	-	-	TRBJ1-1	CASTEGHLNTEAFF	TGTGCCAGTACCGAGGGACATTTGAACACTGAAGCTTTCTTT
TRBV2	-	-	TRBJ1-5	CASSEDSLFNQPQHF	TGTGCCAGCAGTGAAGACAGCCTATTCAATCAGCCCCAGCATTTT
TRBV24-1	TRBD2	-	TRBJ2-3	CATSGTGLGLGGATDTQYF	TGTGCCACCAGTGGGACGGGACTAGGTTTAGGGGGGGCCACAGATACGCAGTATTTT
TRBV7-3	TRBD1	-	TRBJ1-1	CASSLIRGQSTEAFF	TGTGCCAGCAGCTTAATTAGGGGGCAGAGCACTGAAGCTTTCTTT
TRBV7-9	TRBD1	-	TRBJ1-2	CASSLGTGANYGYTF	TGTGCCAGCAGCTTAGGGACAGGGGCTAACTATGGCTACACCTTC
TRBV6-5	-	-	TRBJ1-5	CASGATQPQHF	TGTGCCAGCGGGGCGACTCAGCCCCAGCATTTT
TRBV9	TRBD1	few	TRBJ2-5	CASSAEDRGEETQYF	TGTGCCAGCAGCGCCGAGGACAGGGGAGAAGAGACCCAGTACTTC
TRBV12-5	-	-	TRBJ1-6	CASGLDVTGLLNSPLHF	TGTGCTAGTGGTTTAGATGTAACGGGACTGCTTAATTCACCCCTCCACTTT
TRBV10-3	-	-	TRBJ1-5	CAIKQGNSNQPQHF	TGTGCCATCAAACAGGGAAATAGCAATCAGCCCCAGCATTTT
TRBV7-3	-	-	TRBJ2-3	CASSLTPSWATDTQYF	TGTGCCAGCAGCTTAACACCTAGCTGGGCGACAGATACGCAGTATTTT
TRBV2	-	-	TRBJ2-5	CASKLRVQAQETQYF	TGTGCCAGCAAACTCCGCGTACAGGCTCAAGAGACCCAGTACTTC
TRBV29-1	-	-	TRBJ1-5	CSVQGGGNQPQHF	TGCAGCGTCCAAGGGGGGGGGAATCAGCCCCAGCATTTT
TRBV20-1	-	-	TRBJ2-1	CSASNRVHYEQFF	TGCAGTGCTAGTAACAGGGTGCACTATGAGCAGTTCTTC
TRBV11-3	TRBD1	-	TRBJ1-2	CASSLGGGYGYTF	TGTGCCAGCAGCCTAGGGGGCGGCTATGGCTACACCTTC
TRBV30	-	-	TRBJ1-6	CAWSVRVSVDNSPLHF	TGTGCCTGGAGTGTACGGGTGTCGGTAGATAATTCACCCCTCCACTTT
TRBV6-6	-	-	TRBJ1-5	CASSPRGNQPQHF	TGTGCCAGCAGCCCGAGGGGCAATCAGCCCCAGCATTTT
TRBV4-1	-	-	TRBJ1-5	CASSPGAGGNQPQHF	TGCGCCAGCAGCCCCGGTGCCGGGGGCAATCAGCCCCAGCATTTT
TRBV21-1	-	-	TRBJ1-2	CASTPTGHYGYTF	TGTGCCAGCACTCCGACAGGACACTATGGCTACACCTTC
TRBV3-1/TRBV3-2	-	-	TRBJ2-5	CASSQITGEETQYF	TGTGCCAGCAGCCAAATAACGGGGGAAGAGACCCAGTACTTC
TRBV3-1/TRBV3-2	-	-	TRBJ1-2	CASSQKSRNYGYTF	TGTGCCAGCAGCCAGAAATCCAGGAACTATGGCTACACCTTC
TRBV7-2	TRBD2	many	TRBJ2-1	CASSLMSSGGKGNEQFF	TGTGCCAGCAGCTTAATGTCTAGCGGGGGAAAGGGGAATGAGCAGTTCTTC
TRBV12-3/TRBV12-4	-	-	TRBJ2-1	CASKTGVSNEQFF	TGTGCCAGCAAGACGGGAGTGAGCAATGAGCAGTTCTTC
TRBV6-4	TRBD1	-	TRBJ2-1	CASSDSGQGVSASYNEQFF	TGTGCCAGCAGTGACTCGGGACAGGGGGTCTCCGCCTCCTACAATGAGCAGTTCTTC
TRBV10-3	-	once	TRBJ1-5	CAIRPADSNQPQHF	TGTGCCATCCGCCCCGCAGATAGCAATCAGCCCCAGCATTTT
TRBV6-5	-	once	TRBJ1-1	CASSYQGGTEAFF	TGTGCCAGCAGTTACCAGGGAGGCACTGAAGCTTTCTTT
TRBV12-3/TRBV12-4	-	-	TRBJ2-7	CASKQGFNEQYF	TGTGCCAGCAAACAGGGCTTCAACGAGCAGTACTTC
TRBV7-9	-	-	TRBJ1-1	CASSLVGSVTGEAFF	TGTGCCAGCAGCTTAGTTGGCAGCGTGACGGGGGAAGCTTTCTTT